Listed below are T cell receptor beta chains from one sample, sequenced in a study of blood T cells in healthy people across ages. TCRdb called the 5' RACE reads again in MiXCR, with one record for every CDR3 protein. The table includes about 900,000 distinct CDR3 sequences, under 50% detected once. Sequenced input: blood. The origin of the receptors is a man aged 30 to 45 in good health. The CDR3 runs from the conserved cysteine through the conserved F or W. Each record gives: J gene, clone size, D gene, V gene, CDR3 protein, CDR3 DNA. A D gene is named only where the DNA matches it firmly. Size tells how often a clone was seen (once, few, many) or the class of an expanded clone, and some rows leave it out.

>TRBJ1-5|.|.|TRBV10-3
CAISERDLLDSNQPQHF
TGTGCCATCAGTGAGAGGGACCTCCTCGATAGCAATCAGCCCCAGCATTTT
>TRBJ1-2|few|TRBD1|TRBV20-1
CSAGPGGQRRSGYTF
TGCAGTGCTGGACCAGGGGGACAGCGGCGGAGTGGCTACACCTTC
>TRBJ1-5|.|.|TRBV3-1
CASSQDPGRNQPQHF
TGTGCCAGCAGCCAAGATCCAGGGAGGAACCAGCCCCAGCATTTT
>TRBJ2-7|.|.|TRBV28
CASSRNQQGYYEQYF
TGTGCCAGCAGTCGGAATCAACAGGGATACTACGAGCAGTACTTC
>TRBJ1-5|.|.|TRBV6-2/TRBV6-3
CASAAGAGTLNQPQHF
TGTGCCAGCGCTGCTGGTGCCGGGACACTAAATCAGCCCCAGCATTTT
>TRBJ1-1|few|.|TRBV6-1
CASSPYQQGRTEAFF
TGTGCCAGCAGTCCCTACCAACAGGGACGCACTGAAGCTTTCTTT
>TRBJ2-3|.|.|TRBV6-1
CASSDGWSSASTDTQYF
TGTGCCAGCAGTGATGGTTGGTCCTCTGCTAGCACAGATACGCAGTATTTT
>TRBJ2-1|few|.|TRBV14
CASSQRPDLSYNEQFF
TGTGCCAGCAGCCAGAGACCAGACCTCTCCTACAATGAGCAGTTCTTC
>TRBJ2-7|once|TRBD1|TRBV7-9
CASSIVSGTGDHEQYF
TGTGCCAGCAGCATCGTATCCGGGACAGGGGACCACGAGCAGTACTTC
>TRBJ2-5|once|TRBD1|TRBV2
CASAGTGVQETQYF
TGTGCCAGCGCGGGGACAGGGGTCCAAGAGACCCAGTACTTC
>TRBJ1-1|.|.|TRBV12-3/TRBV12-4
CASSLRGCEAFF
TGTGCCAGCAGTTTAAGAGGCTGTGAAGCTTTCTTT
>TRBJ1-1|.|TRBD1|TRBV5-1
CASSSGQGLMNTEAFF
TGCGCCAGCAGCTCCGGACAGGGGCTTATGAACACTGAAGCTTTCTTT
>TRBJ2-5|.|.|TRBV11-1
CASSLVGLSPSNEQYF
TGTGCCAGCAGCTTGGTGGGACTTTCTCCTAGTAATGAGCAGTACTTC
>TRBJ1-1|few|.|TRBV10-3
CAISAPGSTEAFF
TGTGCCATCAGTGCCCCAGGGAGCACTGAAGCTTTCTTT
>TRBJ2-7|.|.|TRBV12-3/TRBV12-4
CASSLTGDNYEQYF
TGTGCCAGCAGTTTAACCGGGGACAACTACGAGCAGTACTTC
>TRBJ2-7|once|.|TRBV4-1
CASSQVPGHLSYEQYF
TGCGCCAGCAGCCAAGTTCCGGGACACTTATCCTACGAGCAGTACTTC
>TRBJ1-2|few|TRBD1|TRBV4-1
CASSQAQSGQGTHGYTF
TGCGCCAGCAGCCAAGCTCAGTCAGGACAGGGGACCCATGGCTACACCTTC
>TRBJ1-1|.|.|TRBV7-9
CASSYGGGFTEAFF
TGTGCCAGCAGCTATGGGGGGGGGTTCACTGAAGCTTTCTTT
>TRBJ2-5|once|.|TRBV12-3/TRBV12-4
CASSSRGAQETQYF
TGTGCCAGCAGTTCGAGGGGGGCCCAAGAGACCCAGTACTTC
>TRBJ1-1|.|.|TRBV30
CAWIGNFNTEAFF
TGTGCCTGGATTGGCAACTTCAACACTGAAGCTTTCTTT
>TRBJ2-5|.|.|TRBV7-2
CASSLWSSQETQYF
TGTGCCAGCAGCTTATGGTCCAGCCAGGAGACCCAGTACTTC
>TRBJ2-7|few|TRBD2|TRBV7-9
CASSSIAGSYEQYF
TGTGCCAGCAGCTCCATAGCGGGGAGCTACGAGCAGTACTTC
>TRBJ2-1|.|TRBD2|TRBV3-1
CASSHRTSKNEQFF
TGTGCCAGCAGCCACCGGACTAGCAAAAATGAGCAGTTCTTC
>TRBJ2-2|.|.|TRBV7-7
CASSLGPSSGPGTGELFF
TGTGCTAGCAGCTTAGGACCTTCATCAGGGCCGGGCACCGGGGAGCTGTTTTTT
>TRBJ1-1|.|.|TRBV12-3/TRBV12-4
CASSQYPGLTGEGTEAFF
TGTGCCAGCAGTCAATATCCTGGACTGACAGGAGAAGGCACTGAAGCTTTCTTT
>TRBJ2-5|.|.|TRBV18
CASSPPIGETQYF
TGTGCCAGCTCACCACCGATTGGGGAGACCCAGTACTTC
>TRBJ1-3|.|.|TRBV10-3
CAISDRDSGNTIYF
TGTGCCATCAGTGACCGGGACTCTGGAAACACCATATATTTT
>TRBJ1-5|few|.|TRBV10-3
CAISRPGDNQPQHF
TGTGCCATCAGCCGACCAGGGGACAATCAGCCCCAGCATTTT
>TRBJ2-7|.|TRBD2|TRBV3-1
CASSRVAGGPGEQYF
TGTGCCAGCAGCCGAGTAGCGGGGGGGCCGGGCGAGCAGTACTTC
>TRBJ2-5|once|.|TRBV28
CASSSSLEEQYF
TGTGCCAGCAGTTCCTCCCTTGAGGAGCAGTACTTC
>TRBJ2-7|few|.|TRBV9
CASSVGGSNYEQYF
TGTGCCAGCAGCGTAGGCGGCAGTAACTACGAGCAGTACTTC
>TRBJ1-1|.|TRBD1|TRBV11-1
CASSLNEGARAFF
TGTGCCAGCAGCTTAAATGAGGGGGCGAGGGCTTTCTTT
>TRBJ1-1|.|.|TRBV20-1
CSASGFSGRRNTEAFF
TGCAGTGCTAGTGGATTTTCGGGCAGAAGGAACACTGAAGCTTTCTTT
>TRBJ1-5|.|TRBD1|TRBV10-3
CAISESRTGKDQPQHF
TGTGCCATCAGTGAGTCGAGGACAGGGAAAGATCAGCCCCAGCATTTT
>TRBJ2-7|.|.|TRBV20-1
CSARGSSSTYEQYF
TGCAGTGCTAGAGGGTCCAGCTCCACCTACGAGCAGTACTTC
>TRBJ2-6|few|TRBD1|TRBV5-1
CASSEGQGFGANVLTF
TGCGCCAGCAGCGAGGGACAGGGATTTGGGGCCAACGTCCTGACTTTC
>TRBJ2-5|few|TRBD1|TRBV4-3
CASSQDRGTGVKETQYF
TGCGCCAGCAGCCAAGATCGAGGGACAGGGGTAAAAGAGACCCAGTACTTC
>TRBJ1-3|.|.|TRBV7-8
CASSHRRGQFGGNTIYF
TGTGCCAGCAGCCACCGGAGAGGGCAGTTCGGTGGAAACACCATATATTTT
>TRBJ2-7|few|.|TRBV4-1
CASSQGPHGDEQYF
TGCGCCAGCAGCCAGGGACCTCACGGAGACGAGCAGTACTTC
>TRBJ2-3|many|TRBD1|TRBV11-2
CASSLGTGVHGYF
TGTGCCAGCAGCTTGGGGACAGGCGTACATGGGTATTTT
>TRBJ1-1|few|.|TRBV29-1
CSALPPKAGPFF
TGCAGCGCATTGCCTCCCAAAGCAGGGCCTTTCTTT
>TRBJ1-1|.|TRBD1|TRBV13
CASSPDRGAEAFF
TGTGCCAGCAGCCCAGACAGGGGCGCTGAAGCTTTCTTT
>TRBJ1-1|.|.|TRBV20-1
CSARDLILPVNTEAFF
TGCAGTGCTAGAGATCTTATTTTGCCAGTGAACACTGAAGCTTTCTTT
>TRBJ1-4|.|TRBD1|TRBV11-2
CASSTKTGRDEKLFF
TGTGCCAGCAGCACCAAGACAGGGCGGGACGAAAAACTGTTTTTT
>TRBJ2-3|few|TRBD1|TRBV4-1
CATRTGDSTDTQYF
TGCGCCACACGGACAGGGGATAGCACAGATACGCAGTATTTT
>TRBJ1-5|few|.|TRBV12-3/TRBV12-4
CASSSSGAGNQPQHF
TGTGCCAGCAGTAGCTCTGGGGCAGGCAATCAGCCCCAGCATTTT
>TRBJ1-6|.|TRBD1|TRBV3-1
CASSPGQAESPLHF
TGTGCCAGCAGCCCGGGACAGGCGGAATCACCCCTCCACTTT